This TCR beta chain was observed in a study of regulatory T cells in long-lasting Graves disease. Both iRepertoire HTBI primers and Arm-PCR of CDR3 regions were used to build the TCR beta libraries. TCRdb passed the multiplex PCR reads through MiXCR, listing each CDR3 protein once. Among 400,000 to 550,000 distinct CDR3 sequences, about 16% were seen once, and the ten largest hold approximately 12%. The time point was: newly diagnosed GD, antithyroid drugs for less than 3 months. Researchers made the TCR library from RNA that was extracted from PBMCs. Deletions cut 6 bases from V and 5 bases from J, with 17 bases between. The CDR3 sequence is 14 residues long. Germline CDR1 reads SGHRS; CDR2 reads YFSETQ. This clonotype was seen repeatedly, ten times or more. This sample was also put to use in a study of T cells in Graves' hyperthyroidism and ophthalmopathy.

This sequence joins TRBV5-1 and TRBJ1-1, with D perhaps TRBD1 (6 bases). The sequence came from a woman younger than 45 with Graves disease. The sample consisted of peripheral blood mononuclear cells (PBMCs), taken at new diagnosis, from a patient treated with antithyroid drugs. For the CDR3, the DNA is TGCGCCAGCACCCAACAGGGAAGGCTTACTGAAGCTTTCTTT. Its protein product is CASTQQGRLTEAFF.